This is a list of T cell receptor beta chains from one sample in a study of cytomegalovirus exposure and HLA in healthy donors. Assay: immunoSEQ multiplex PCR; the TCRdb copy retains only in-frame clones and omits some. The data show roughly 130,000 clones, with 80% to 85% seen just once and 2.1% held by the top ten. The source material was PBMCs. The receptors come from a man aged 25 to 45 in good health and CMV-seronegative. The CDR3 runs from the conserved cysteine through the conserved F or W. D genes are given only for firm matches. Clone size is stated in some rows and not others, as once, few, many or a class when expanded.

d_call clone_size j_call v_call cdr3_aa cdr3_nt
- - TRBJ1-2 TRBV19 CASRIPTGLNYGYTF TGTGCCAGTAGGATTCCCACAGGGCTTAACTATGGCTACACCTTC
TRBD2 few TRBJ2-1 TRBV2 CASSVRLAGSINEQFF TGTGCCAGCAGTGTACGACTAGCGGGGAGTATTAATGAGCAGTTCTTC
TRBD2 - TRBJ2-1 TRBV7-9 CSSSLPGGVNEQFF TGTTCCAGCAGCTTACCGGGGGGAGTTAATGAGCAGTTCTTC
- - TRBJ1-4 TRBV6-5 CASSYMGPRSNEKLFF TGTGCCAGCAGTTACATGGGCCCTCGGTCTAATGAAAAACTGTTTTTT
- few TRBJ2-7 TRBV27 CASRRPGETPTQYF TGTGCCAGCCGAAGACCCGGGGAAACTCCTACGCAGTACTTC
TRBD1 once TRBJ2-2 TRBV5-1 CASSVGRDRNTGELFF TGCGCCAGCAGCGTCGGTAGGGACAGGAACACCGGGGAGCTGTTTTTT
TRBD2 - TRBJ2-7 TRBV5-6 CASSRVRGASYEQYF TGTGCCAGCAGCCGGGTGCGGGGGGCCTCCTACGAGCAGTACTTC
- once TRBJ1-4 TRBV5-4 CASSGGKGLNEKLFF TGTGCCAGCAGCGGAGGAAAGGGCTTAAATGAAAAACTGTTTTTT
- - TRBJ2-7 TRBV5-1 CASSGRGFPYEQYF TGCGCCAGCAGCGGCAGGGGATTCCCCTACGAGCAGTACTTC
TRBD2 - TRBJ2-3 TRBV7-9 CASSLGTSGGPPDTQYF TGTGCCAGCAGCCTCGGCACTAGCGGGGGGCCCCCAGATACGCAGTATTTT
- - TRBJ1-6 TRBV6-6 CASTNRGSDSPLHF TGTGCCAGCACTAACCGGGGGAGTGACTCACCCCTCCACTTT
- - TRBJ2-1 TRBV6-5 CASSPRGIHYNEQFF TGTGCCAGCAGTCCACGGGGGATCCACTACAATGAGCAGTTCTTC
TRBD1 - TRBJ2-1 TRBV5-6 CASSGSGQGHNEQFF TGTGCCAGCAGCGGTTCGGGACAGGGCCACAATGAGCAGTTCTTC
- - TRBJ2-7 TRBV27 CASSLGDTSYEQYF TGTGCCAGCAGTTTAGGGGACACCTCCTACGAGCAGTACTTC
TRBD2 - TRBJ2-1 TRBV12-5 CASGLVSSGGVRRQFF TGTGCTAGTGGTTTGGTCTCTAGCGGGGGGGTTCGGAGGCAGTTCTTC
TRBD2 once TRBJ2-1 TRBV19 CASSGGASQFF TGTGCCAGTAGCGGGGGGGCATCGCAGTTCTTC
- - TRBJ2-3 TRBV5-5 CASSLGLGSGPDTQYF TGTGCCAGCAGCTTGGGACTAGGGAGCGGCCCAGATACGCAGTATTTT
TRBD2 - TRBJ2-7 TRBV4-1 CASSQDDRGEGEQYF TGCGCCAGCAGCCAAGATGATCGGGGGGAGGGGGAGCAGTACTTC
- - TRBJ2-7 TRBV6-5 CASSPPGGQMVEQYF TGTGCCAGCAGTCCCCCCGGGGGACAGATGGTCGAGCAGTACTTC
TRBD1 - TRBJ1-2 TRBV9 CASSVGQGADGYTF TGTGCCAGCAGCGTAGGGCAGGGGGCGGATGGCTACACCTTC
- - TRBJ1-1 TRBV25-1 CASSEYADTNTEAFF TGTGCCAGCAGTGAATACGCGGACACGAACACTGAAGCTTTCTTT
- - TRBJ2-4 TRBV5-4 CASSQDGWAGIQYF TGTGCCAGCAGCCAAGATGGATGGGCGGGCATTCAGTACTTC
- - TRBJ1-4 TRBV27 CASSLSEGPNEKLFF TGTGCCAGCAGTTTATCGGAGGGGCCCAATGAAAAACTGTTTTTT